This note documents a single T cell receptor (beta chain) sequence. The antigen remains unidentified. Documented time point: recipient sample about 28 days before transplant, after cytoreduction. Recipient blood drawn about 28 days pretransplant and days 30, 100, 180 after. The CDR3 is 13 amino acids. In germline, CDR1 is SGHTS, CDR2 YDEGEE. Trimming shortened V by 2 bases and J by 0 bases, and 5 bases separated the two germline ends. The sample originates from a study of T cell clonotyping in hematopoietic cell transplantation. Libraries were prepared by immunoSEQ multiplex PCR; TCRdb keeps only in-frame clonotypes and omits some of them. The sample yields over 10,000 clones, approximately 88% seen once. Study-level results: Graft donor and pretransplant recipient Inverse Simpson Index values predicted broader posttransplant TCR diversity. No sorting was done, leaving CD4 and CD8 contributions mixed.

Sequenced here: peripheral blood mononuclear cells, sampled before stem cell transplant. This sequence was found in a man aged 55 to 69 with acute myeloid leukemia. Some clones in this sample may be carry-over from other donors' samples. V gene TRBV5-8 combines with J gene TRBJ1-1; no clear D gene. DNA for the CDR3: TGTGCCAGCAGCTTTAACGTGAACACTGAAGCTTTCTTT. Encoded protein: CASSFNVNTEAFF.